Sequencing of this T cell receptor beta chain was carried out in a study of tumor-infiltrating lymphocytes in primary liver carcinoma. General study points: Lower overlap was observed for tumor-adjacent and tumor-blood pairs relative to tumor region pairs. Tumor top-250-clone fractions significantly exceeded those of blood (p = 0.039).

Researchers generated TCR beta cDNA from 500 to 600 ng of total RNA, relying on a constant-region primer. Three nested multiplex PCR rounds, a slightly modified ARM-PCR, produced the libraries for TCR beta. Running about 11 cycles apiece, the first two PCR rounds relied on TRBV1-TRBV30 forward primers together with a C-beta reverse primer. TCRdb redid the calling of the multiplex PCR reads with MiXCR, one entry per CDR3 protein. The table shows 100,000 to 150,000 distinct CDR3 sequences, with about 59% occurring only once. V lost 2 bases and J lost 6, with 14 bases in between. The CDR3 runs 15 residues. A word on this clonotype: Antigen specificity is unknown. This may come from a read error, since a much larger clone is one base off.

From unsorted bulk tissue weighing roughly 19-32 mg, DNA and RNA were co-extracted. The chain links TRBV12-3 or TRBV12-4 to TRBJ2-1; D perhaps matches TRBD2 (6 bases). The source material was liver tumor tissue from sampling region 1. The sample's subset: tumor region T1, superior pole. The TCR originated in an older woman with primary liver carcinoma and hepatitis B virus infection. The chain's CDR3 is CASSLRRAGRNEQFF. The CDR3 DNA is TGTGCCAGCAGTTTAAGGAGGGCGGGCCGCAATGAGCAGTTCTTC.